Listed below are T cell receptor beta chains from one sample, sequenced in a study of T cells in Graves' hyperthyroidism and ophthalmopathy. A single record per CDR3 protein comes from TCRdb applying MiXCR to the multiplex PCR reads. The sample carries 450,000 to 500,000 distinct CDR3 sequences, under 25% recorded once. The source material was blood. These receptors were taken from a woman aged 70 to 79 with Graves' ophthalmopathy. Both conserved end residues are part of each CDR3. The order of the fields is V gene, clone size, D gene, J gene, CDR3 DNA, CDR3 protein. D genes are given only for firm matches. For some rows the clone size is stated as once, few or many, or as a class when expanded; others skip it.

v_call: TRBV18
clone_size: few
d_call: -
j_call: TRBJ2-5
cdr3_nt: TGTGCCAGCTCACCACTCTCCCAGACGGAGACCCAGTACTTC
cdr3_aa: CASSPLSQTETQYF

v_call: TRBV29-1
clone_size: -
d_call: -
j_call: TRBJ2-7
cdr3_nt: TGCAGCGTAATCGACCGGGACACCCCCTACGAGCAGTACTTC
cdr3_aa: CSVIDRDTPYEQYF

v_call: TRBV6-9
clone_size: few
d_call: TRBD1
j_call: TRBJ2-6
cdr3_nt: TGTGCCAGCAGTTATGGGACAGGGAACGTCCTGACTTTC
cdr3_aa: CASSYGTGNVLTF

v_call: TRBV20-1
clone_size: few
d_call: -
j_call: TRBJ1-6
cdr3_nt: TGCAGTGCTAGTACAGGACTTCAGCCTTCACCCCTCCACTTT
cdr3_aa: CSASTGLQPSPLHF

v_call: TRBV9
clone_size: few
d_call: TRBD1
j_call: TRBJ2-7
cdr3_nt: TGTGCCAGCAGCGCCGGGACAGGTCCTCTCTACGAGCAGTACTTC
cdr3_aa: CASSAGTGPLYEQYF

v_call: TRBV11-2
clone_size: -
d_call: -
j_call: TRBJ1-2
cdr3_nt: TGTGCCAGCAGCTTAGCTTACAGGCTCGGCTACACCTTC
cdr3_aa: CASSLAYRLGYTF

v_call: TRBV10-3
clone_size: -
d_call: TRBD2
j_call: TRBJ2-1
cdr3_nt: TGTGCCATCAGTGAGACTAGCGGGAGTTCCTACAATGAGCAGTTCTTC
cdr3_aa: CAISETSGSSYNEQFF

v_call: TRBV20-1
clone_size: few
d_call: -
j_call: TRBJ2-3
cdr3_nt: TGCAGTGCTAGTCCGGTCCCTTCACCGCCAGATACGCAGTATTTT
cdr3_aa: CSASPVPSPPDTQYF

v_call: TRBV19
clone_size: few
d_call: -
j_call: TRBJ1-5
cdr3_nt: TGTGCCAGTAGTTTGTCCCTCACAGGGAAGGGTCAGCCCCAGCATTTT
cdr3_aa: CASSLSLTGKGQPQHF

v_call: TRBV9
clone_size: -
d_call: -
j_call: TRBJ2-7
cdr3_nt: TGTGCCAGCAGCGTAGAAGGGGGAGGTGGCTACGAGCAGTACTTC
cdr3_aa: CASSVEGGGGYEQYF

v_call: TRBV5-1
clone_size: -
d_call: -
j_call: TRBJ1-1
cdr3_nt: TGCGCCAGCAGAAAGGGGGGGCGTGAGGGCACTGAAGCTTTCTTT
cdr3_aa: CASRKGGREGTEAFF

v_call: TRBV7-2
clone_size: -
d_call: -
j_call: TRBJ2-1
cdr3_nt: TGTGCCAGCAGCTTAGAGGGCACCGTCTCCTACAATGAGCAGTTCTTC
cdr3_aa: CASSLEGTVSYNEQFF

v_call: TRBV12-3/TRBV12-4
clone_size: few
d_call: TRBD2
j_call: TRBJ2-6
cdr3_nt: TGTGCCAGCAGCTTCGCCCCGACTAGCGGAATCTCTGGGGCCAACGTCCTGACTTTC
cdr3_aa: CASSFAPTSGISGANVLTF

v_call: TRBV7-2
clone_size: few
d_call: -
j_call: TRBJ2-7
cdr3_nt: TGTGCCAGCAGCTCCGGGGACTACGAGCAGTACTTC
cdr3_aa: CASSSGDYEQYF

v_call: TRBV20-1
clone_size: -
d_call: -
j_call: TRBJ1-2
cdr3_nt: TGCAGTGCTAGAGCCACGGACTCCCCCCTATATGGCTACACCTTC
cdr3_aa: CSARATDSPLYGYTF

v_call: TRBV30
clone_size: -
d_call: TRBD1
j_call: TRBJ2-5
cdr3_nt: TGTGCCTGGAGCCAACGGACAGGGGGCGCAGAGACCCAGTACTTC
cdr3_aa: CAWSQRTGGAETQYF

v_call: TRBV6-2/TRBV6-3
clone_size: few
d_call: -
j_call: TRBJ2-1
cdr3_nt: TGTGCCAGCAGTTACTCGCCCGGGACTCCCGAGCAGTTCTTC
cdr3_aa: CASSYSPGTPEQFF

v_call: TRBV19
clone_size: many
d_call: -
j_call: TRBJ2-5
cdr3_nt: TGTGCCAGTAGTATTTCCCCTGCAGACTTCGGCGGCGTAGAGACCCAGTACTTC
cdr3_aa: CASSISPADFGGVETQYF

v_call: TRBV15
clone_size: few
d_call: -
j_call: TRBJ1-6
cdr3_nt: TGTGCCACCAGCAGGGGGGACGGCAGCTCCTATAATTCACCCCTCCACTTT
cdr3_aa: CATSRGDGSSYNSPLHF

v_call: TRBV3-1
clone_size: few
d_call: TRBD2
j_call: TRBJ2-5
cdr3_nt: TGTGCCAGCAGTCGATCGACTAGCGGGATGGAAGAGACCCAGTACTTC
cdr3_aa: CASSRSTSGMEETQYF

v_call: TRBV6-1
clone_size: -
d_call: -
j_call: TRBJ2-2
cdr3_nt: TGTGCCAGCAACGCGAACACCGGGGAGCTGTTTTTT
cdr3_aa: CASNANTGELFF

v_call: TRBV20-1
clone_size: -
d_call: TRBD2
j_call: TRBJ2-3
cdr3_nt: TGCAGTGCTGGGACTAGCGGGAACGCAGATACGCAGTATTTT
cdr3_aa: CSAGTSGNADTQYF

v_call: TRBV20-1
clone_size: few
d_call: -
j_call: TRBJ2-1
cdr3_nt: TGCAGTGCTAGAGATCCTGGCCAGATCTCCTACAATGAGCAGTTCTTC
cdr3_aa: CSARDPGQISYNEQFF

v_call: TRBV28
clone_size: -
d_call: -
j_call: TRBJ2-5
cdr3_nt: TGTGCCAGCAGCGCTACCTCCGAAATCCAGTACTTC
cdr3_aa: CASSATSEIQYF

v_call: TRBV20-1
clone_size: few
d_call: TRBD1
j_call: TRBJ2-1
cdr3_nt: TGCAGTGCTACCGGGACAGGACTCGGCAATGAGCAGTTCTTC
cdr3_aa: CSATGTGLGNEQFF

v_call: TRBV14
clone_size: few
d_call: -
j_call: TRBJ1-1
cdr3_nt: TGTGCCAGCAGCCAAGCCGCGGGGATCGACACTGAAGCTTTCTTT
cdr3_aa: CASSQAAGIDTEAFF

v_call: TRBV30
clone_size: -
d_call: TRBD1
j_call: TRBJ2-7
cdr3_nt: TGTGCCTGGAGTGTACTCGGGACAGGGGTCTACGAGCAGTACTTC
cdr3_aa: CAWSVLGTGVYEQYF